Presented here are 6 T cell receptor beta chains from one specimen sequenced in a study of blood T cells in healthy people across ages. Next came a second PCR, run for about 7 to 12 cycles, which used a sample-barcoded 5' primer along with a J-beta primer mix. TCRdb analysed the 5' RACE reads with MiXCR anew, one entry per CDR3 protein. The sample lists 750,000 to 950,000 distinct CDR3 sequences, approximately 24% occurring once. A further study also used this sample, focusing on T cells of mothers and their children.

Material: blood. The receptors were sampled from a boy aged 5-17 years in good health.

This chain connects TRBV11-2 to TRBJ2-3, with 7 bases fitting TRBD2. The V and J ends lost 6 bases and 2 bases, in that order; junction bases with no gene match: 8. The CDR3 is 15 residues long. Germline assignment: CDR1 SGHAT and CDR2 FQNNGV. CDR3 loop: CASRSERGSTDTQYF. The CDR3 DNA follows: TGTGCCAGCAGGTCCGAGCGGGGATCCACAGATACGCAGTATTTT. Drawing the rest from reference TRBV11-2 and TRBJ2-3, the complete variable domain is EAGVAQSPRYKIIEKRQSVAFWCNPISGHATLYWYQQILGQGPKLLIQFQNNGVVDDSQLPKDRFSAERLKGVDSTLKIQPAKLEDSAVYLCASRSERGSTDTQYFGPGTRLTVL.

This clonotype was seen more than once but under ten times. The rearrangement uses TRBV3-1 and TRBJ2-5; the D is unclear. Germline assignment: CDR1 LGHDT and CDR2 YNNKEL (reference sequence). The CDR3 spans 12 residues. V was clipped by 8 bases and J by 4 bases, with 11 bases between them. In DNA form, the CDR3 reads TGTGCCAGCCAGCGCGGCTCAGAGACCCAGTACTTC. This gives the protein CASQRGSETQYF.

This clonotype has more than one count but fewer than ten. CDR3: CSARDQRYQETQYF. The CDR3 bases are TGCAGTGCTAGAGACCAGAGATACCAAGAGACCCAGTACTTC. V is TRBV20-1 and J is TRBJ2-5; no definite D call. Trimming left V 0 bases short and J 0 bases short, with 8 bases between. This CDR3 is 14 amino acids long. CDR1 and CDR2 from the germline V gene are DFQATT and SNEGSKA (reference sequence).

This clonotype has only a few counts. The chain uses TRBV14 and TRBJ2-5; a weak D match, TRBD2 (5 bases). The end of the DNA is better explained by TRBJ2-1, so the J call may be wrong. Germline V gene lookup returns CDR1 SGHDN and CDR2 FVKESK. The length of the CDR3 is 17 residues. The CDR3 is CASSQEIRGSSYNEQFF. The CDR3 DNA is TGTGCCAGCAGCCAAGAAATCAGAGGGTCCTCCTACAATGAGCAGTTCTTC.

This clonotype occurred a few times. This rearrangement joins TRBV18 to TRBJ2-1, with 12 bases identical to TRBD2. CDR3 length: 14 residues. CDR1 and CDR2 (germline): KGHSH, LQKENI. V trimming: 5 bases; J trimming: 6 bases; junction bases outside the gene matches: 2. In DNA form, the CDR3 reads TGTGCCAGCTCAACGGGACTAGCGGGCAATGAGCAGTTCTTC. Its protein is CASSTGLAGNEQFF.

This clonotype was seen repeatedly, ten times or more. The chain recombines TRBV4-2 with TRBJ2-5, with 7 bases matching TRBD2. The CDR3 sequence is 16 residues long. Germline CDR1 and CDR2: LGHNA and YNFKEQ. V lost 4 bases and J lost 0; bases outside the gene matches: 8. CDR3 in amino acids: CASSRTSGANQETQYF. Written as DNA, the CDR3 is TGTGCCAGCAGCCGGACGAGCGGGGCTAACCAAGAGACCCAGTACTTC.